The 9 T cell receptor beta chains listed next were all sequenced from one sample in a study of blood T cells in healthy people across ages. PCR was performed a second time for about 7 to 11 cycles using a sample-barcoded 5' primer and a J-beta primer mix. TCRdb reprocessed the 5' RACE reads via MiXCR and lists one record per CDR3 protein. This table has 1.5 million to 2 million distinct CDR3 sequences, around half appearing once. The sample comprised blood. Receptors were obtained from a woman between 40 and 55 years old in good health.

This clonotype showed up just a few times. The chain combines TRBV20-1 with TRBJ1-6; D not certain. CDR3 length equals 11 residues. V lost 6 bases to trimming and J lost 10 bases, with 10 bases between them. Germline V gives CDR1 DFQATT, CDR2 SNEGSKA (reference sequence). CDR3 DNA: TGCAGTGCGTTGGTCGGGTCACCCCTCCACTTT. Its translation: CSALVGSPLHF.

The chain employs TRBV7-9 and TRBJ2-3, with 7 bases that match TRBD2. The ends lost 0 bases at V and 0 bases at J; junction bases unmatched: 9. The CDR3 is made up of 18 amino acids. The germline gives CDR1 SEHNR, CDR2 FQNEAQ (reference sequence). As DNA, the CDR3 is TGTGCCAGCAGCTTAGCTGGCATGAAGCGGGGCAGCACAGATACGCAGTATTTT. Translated, it gives CASSLAGMKRGSTDTQYF.

The chain has TRBV5-1 and TRBJ2-5; 9 bases agree with TRBD2. This CDR3 has 15 amino acids. The V gene's germline CDR1 is SGHRS and CDR2 YFSETQ. After removal of 5 bases from V and 2 bases from J, the junction contained 7 bases not matched to a gene. CDR3 residues: CASRVLAGIQETQYF. The CDR3, as DNA: TGCGCCAGCAGAGTCCTAGCGGGGATACAAGAGACCCAGTACTTC. Full variable domain (missing parts from reference TRBV5-1 and TRBJ2-5): KAGVTQTPRYLIKTRGQQVTLSCSPISGHRSVSWYQQTPGQGLQFLFEYFSETQRNKGNFPGRFSGRQFSNSRSEMNVSTLELGDSALYLCASRVLAGIQETQYFGPGTRLLVL.

This chain's CDR3 is CAIGQGTSGAYEQYF. CDR3 DNA: TGTGCCATCGGACAGGGGACTAGCGGGGCCTACGAGCAGTACTTC. This chain uses TRBV10-3 with TRBJ2-7; 13 bases line up with TRBD2. J was trimmed by 2 bases and V by 8 bases; bases with no gene match: 6. Germline V gives CDR1 ENHRY, CDR2 SYGVKD. The CDR3 extends over 15 amino acids.

This clonotype was counted a few times. The genes are TRBV28 and TRBJ1-5; D gene unclear. The length of the CDR3 is 12 residues. Trimming left V 2 bases short and J 5 bases short, with 4 bases between. The germline gives CDR1 MDHEN, CDR2 SYDVKM. This CDR3 is CASSLEYQPQHF. As DNA, the CDR3 is TGTGCCAGCAGTTTAGAGTATCAGCCCCAGCATTTT.

This sequence joins TRBV4-2 and TRBJ2-5; the D is unclear. The V end was cut by 0 bases, the J end by 3 bases, with 11 bases between. Germline values: CDR1 LGHNA, CDR2 YNFKEQ. This CDR3 spans 15 amino acids. The CDR3 region is CASSQDQTDKETQYF. The CDR3 bases are TGTGCCAGCAGCCAAGATCAAACAGACAAAGAGACCCAGTACTTC.

About this clonotype: One end of the junction does not line up with germline, which may come from a read error. This chain joins TRBV6-6 and TRBJ2-5, with unresolved D. Germline values: CDR1 MNHNY, CDR2 SVGAGI (reference sequence). The CDR3 sequence is 13 residues long. The CDR3 reads CAIPFQVGETQNF. Here the CDR3 DNA reads TGTGCCATCCCGTTTCAGGTTGGAGAGACCCAGAACTTC.

This clonotype has just a few counts. This chain joins TRBV5-1 and TRBJ2-1, with 12 bases aligning to TRBD2. Trimming took 3 bases from V and 8 from J; bases not matched to a gene: 9. The CDR3 totals 16 residues. Per the germline V gene, CDR1 is SGHRS and CDR2 is YFSETQ. The CDR3 is CASSSLVASGGDEQFF. The CDR3 region has the DNA TGCGCCAGCAGCTCCCTCGTGGCTAGCGGGGGGGATGAGCAGTTCTTC.

The chain combines TRBV20-1 with TRBJ1-6; TRBD1 might be the D (5 bases). Trimming took off 0 bases at V and 2 bases at J, with 11 bases between the two ends. Per germline, CDR1 DFQATT and CDR2 SNEGSKA (reference sequence). The length of the CDR3 is 16 residues. CDR3 bases: TGCAGTGCTAGAGATAGGCGGGGCCCCTATAATTCACCCCTCCACTTT. This encodes CSARDRRGPYNSPLHF.